This record looks at one TCR beta chain sequence and its context. The CDR3 extends over 11 amino acids. Trimming took 8 bases from V and 13 from J; bases not matched to a gene: 5. Germline CDR1 and CDR2: LNHDA and SQIVND (reference sequence). The source of the sample is a study of shared clonotypes between healthy human individuals. Splitting of each subset's genomic DNA was done evenly across several immunoSEQ plates. Assay: immunoSEQ multiplex PCR; the TCRdb copy retains only in-frame clones and omits some. In the table there are around 700,000 clones, 72% of which are singletons. This TCR derives from a woman under 40 in good health. The chain combines TRBV19 with TRBJ2-1, with 10 positions matching TRBD1. Source material: memory CD4+ T cells sorted from blood. The subset is: CD45RA-negative fraction. This CDR3 reads CASGRDRGQFF. The CDR3 DNA sequence: TGTGCCAGTGGGAGGGACAGGGGTCAGTTCTTC.